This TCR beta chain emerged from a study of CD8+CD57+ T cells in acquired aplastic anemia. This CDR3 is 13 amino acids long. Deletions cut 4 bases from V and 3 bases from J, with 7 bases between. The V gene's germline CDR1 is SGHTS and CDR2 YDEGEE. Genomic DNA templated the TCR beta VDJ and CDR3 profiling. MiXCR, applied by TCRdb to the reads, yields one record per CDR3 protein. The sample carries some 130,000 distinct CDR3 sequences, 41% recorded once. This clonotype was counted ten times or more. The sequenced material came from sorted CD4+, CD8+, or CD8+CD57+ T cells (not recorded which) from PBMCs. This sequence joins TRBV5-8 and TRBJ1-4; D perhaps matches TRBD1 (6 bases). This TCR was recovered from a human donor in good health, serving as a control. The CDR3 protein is CASSGQPNEKLFF. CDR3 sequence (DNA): TGTGCCAGCAGCGGACAGCCTAATGAAAAACTGTTTTTT.